This T cell receptor (beta chain) was sequenced for a study of cytomegalovirus exposure and HLA in healthy donors. CDR3 length: 13 amino acids. The germline CDR1 and CDR2 sequences are MNHEY and SMNVEV (reference sequence). With 5 bases removed from V and 8 bases from J, the gap between germline ends came to 13 bases. Sequencing was performed with immunoSEQ multiplex PCR; in TCRdb, only in-frame clones are kept and a portion is missing. Among approximately 56,000 clones, approximately 90% were seen once, and the ten largest hold 0.95% to 1.3%. This clonotype was sampled from a man between 18 and 35 years old in good health and CMV-seronegative. Sample: PBMCs. V usage is TRBV27 and J usage is TRBJ1-5; D is undetermined. DNA of the CDR3: TGTGCCAGCAGTCGCAGAGGTGAGGAGCCCCAGCATTTT. Its protein is CASSRRGEEPQHF.